The clone carrying this TCR beta chain was seen only a few times. Its target is not known. This entry is derived from a study of identical twins. Broader study findings: The conclusions drew on cross-sectional statistical analysis instead of tracking the same donors.

Trimming removed 2 bases from V and 7 bases from J; junction bases left unmatched: 7. Germline V gene lookup returns CDR1 SGHTA and CDR2 FQGTGA. This CDR3 has 14 amino acids. A universal primer site was created by template switching, with the cDNA bearing unique molecular identifiers. TCRdb itself ran the 5' RACE reads through MiXCR, one entry per CDR3 protein. The profile covers about 220,000 distinct CDR3 sequences, with under 10% appearing a single time and approximately 2% taken by the ten largest. This sample was shared with a second study, whose subject was yellow fever vaccine responses in identical twins.

The sequencing sample was made of memory (CD45RO+) T cells sorted from blood. The receptor was isolated from a woman between 18 and 30 years old in good health. The chain employs TRBV7-3 and TRBJ1-1; TRBD1 agrees at 7 bases. CDR3 nucleotide sequence: TGTGCCAGCAGCTTACAGGGGGGAACAAATGAAGCTTTCTTT. Residues: CASSLQGGTNEAFF.